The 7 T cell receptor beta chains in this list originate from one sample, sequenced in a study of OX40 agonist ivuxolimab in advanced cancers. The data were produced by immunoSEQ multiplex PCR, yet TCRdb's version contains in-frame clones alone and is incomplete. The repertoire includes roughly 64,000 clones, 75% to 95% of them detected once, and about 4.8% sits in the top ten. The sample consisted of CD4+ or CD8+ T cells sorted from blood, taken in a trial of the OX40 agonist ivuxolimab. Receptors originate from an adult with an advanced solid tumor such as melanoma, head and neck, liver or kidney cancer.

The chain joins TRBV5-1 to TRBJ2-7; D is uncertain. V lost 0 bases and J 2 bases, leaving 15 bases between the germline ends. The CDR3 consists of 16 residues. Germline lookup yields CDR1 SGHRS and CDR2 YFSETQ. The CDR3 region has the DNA TGCGCCAGCAGCTTGGCCTTGGACGTGGGCCCCTACGAGCAGTACTTC. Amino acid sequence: CASSLALDVGPYEQYF.

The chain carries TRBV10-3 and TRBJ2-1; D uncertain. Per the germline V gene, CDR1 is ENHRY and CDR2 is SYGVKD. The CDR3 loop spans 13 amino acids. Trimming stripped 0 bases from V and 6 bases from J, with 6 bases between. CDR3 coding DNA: TGTGCCATCAGTGAGTCGGAGCTCAATGAGCAGTTCTTC. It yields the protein CAISESELNEQFF.

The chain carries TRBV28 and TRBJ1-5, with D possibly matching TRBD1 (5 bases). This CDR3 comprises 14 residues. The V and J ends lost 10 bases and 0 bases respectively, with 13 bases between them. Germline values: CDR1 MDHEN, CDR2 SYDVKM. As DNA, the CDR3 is TGTGCCACCCGGACACTTTATAGCAATCAGCCCCAGCATTTT. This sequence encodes CATRTLYSNQPQHF.

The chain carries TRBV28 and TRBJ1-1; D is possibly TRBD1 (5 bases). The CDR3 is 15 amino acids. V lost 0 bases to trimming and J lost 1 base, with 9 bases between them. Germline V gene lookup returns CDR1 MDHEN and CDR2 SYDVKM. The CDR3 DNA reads TGTGCCAGCAGTTTATGGACAGAGCCGAACACTGAAGCTTTCTTT. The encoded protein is CASSLWTEPNTEAFF.

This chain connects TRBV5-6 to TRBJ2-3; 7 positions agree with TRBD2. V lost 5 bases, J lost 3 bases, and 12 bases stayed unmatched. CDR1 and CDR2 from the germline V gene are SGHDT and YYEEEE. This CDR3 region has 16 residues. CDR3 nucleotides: TGTGCCAGCAGTCGGCTGGCGGGAGATCGGACAGATACGCAGTATTTT. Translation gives CASSRLAGDRTDTQYF.

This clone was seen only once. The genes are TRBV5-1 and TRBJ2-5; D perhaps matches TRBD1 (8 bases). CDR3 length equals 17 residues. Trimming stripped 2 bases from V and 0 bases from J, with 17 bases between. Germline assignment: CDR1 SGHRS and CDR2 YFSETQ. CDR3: CASSFGQGGMYQETQYF. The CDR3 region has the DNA TGCGCCAGCAGCTTCGGACAGGGAGGGATGTACCAAGAGACCCAGTACTTC.

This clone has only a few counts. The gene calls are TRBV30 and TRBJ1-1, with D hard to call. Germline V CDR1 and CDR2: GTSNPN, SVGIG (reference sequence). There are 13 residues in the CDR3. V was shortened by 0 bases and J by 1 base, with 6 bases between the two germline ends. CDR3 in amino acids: CAWSVHSNTEAFF. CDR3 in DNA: TGTGCCTGGAGTGTCCATTCGAACACTGAAGCTTTCTTT.